A selection of T cell receptor beta chains follows, all from one sample in a study of control samples from healthy donors and cancer patients. TCRdb's table, derived via immunoSEQ multiplex PCR, lists solely in-frame clones and lacks some. The table lists fewer than 95,000 clones, approximately 89% of them singletons. Sequencing input: blood. The receptors derive from a man aged 25 to 40 in good health. Each CDR3 is given with its conserved first and last residue. The order of the fields is CDR3 DNA, CDR3 protein, J gene, clone size, V gene, D gene. The D gene is left open where the match is weak. The size entry is marked missing in some rows and otherwise reads once, few, many or a size class.

CDR3nt: TGTGCCAGTAGTATCGCGGGGGGAGGCACTGAAGCTTTCTTT
CDR3aa: CASSIAGGGTEAFF
j_gene: TRBJ1-1
abundance: -
v_gene: TRBV19
d_gene: -

CDR3nt: TGTGCCAGCAGCTCCATCGGGGGGGGGAGCACTGAAGCTTTCTTT
CDR3aa: CASSSIGGGSTEAFF
j_gene: TRBJ1-1
abundance: -
v_gene: TRBV11-2
d_gene: -

CDR3nt: TGTGCCAGCAGTTTCGACAGGGGGCTAGTGTATGGCTACACCTTC
CDR3aa: CASSFDRGLVYGYTF
j_gene: TRBJ1-2
abundance: -
v_gene: TRBV28
d_gene: TRBD1

CDR3nt: TGTGCCAGCAGCTTTCTTAGTGAGCAGTTCTTC
CDR3aa: CASSFLSEQFF
j_gene: TRBJ2-1
abundance: -
v_gene: TRBV7-6
d_gene: -

CDR3nt: TGTGCCAGCAGTTATGGGGGGGCAGGGAATGAGCAGTTCTTC
CDR3aa: CASSYGGAGNEQFF
j_gene: TRBJ2-1
abundance: -
v_gene: TRBV6-5
d_gene: -

CDR3nt: TGTGCCAGCAGTTCCTCCGGGACACTCGCAACTAATGAAAAACTGTTTTTT
CDR3aa: CASSSSGTLATNEKLFF
j_gene: TRBJ1-4
abundance: -
v_gene: TRBV27
d_gene: -

CDR3nt: TGTGCCTGGGCCAGGGGCTATGAGACCCAGTACTTC
CDR3aa: CAWARGYETQYF
j_gene: TRBJ2-5
abundance: -
v_gene: TRBV30
d_gene: -

CDR3nt: TGTGCCTGGAGTGTACAGGCAGTCTCTGGGGCCAACGTCCTGACTTTC
CDR3aa: CAWSVQAVSGANVLTF
j_gene: TRBJ2-6
abundance: -
v_gene: TRBV30
d_gene: -

CDR3nt: TGTGCCAGCAGTGGACAGGGGGATGTTACTGAAGCTTTCTTT
CDR3aa: CASSGQGDVTEAFF
j_gene: TRBJ1-1
abundance: -
v_gene: TRBV2
d_gene: TRBD1

CDR3nt: TGTGCCAGCAGCTTAGGCAGCTCTAATGAAAAACTGTTTTTT
CDR3aa: CASSLGSSNEKLFF
j_gene: TRBJ1-4
abundance: -
v_gene: TRBV7-9
d_gene: -

CDR3nt: TGCGCCAGCAGCTTGCCCGGGGAGCTGTTTTTT
CDR3aa: CASSLPGELFF
j_gene: TRBJ2-2
abundance: -
v_gene: TRBV5-1
d_gene: -

CDR3nt: TGTGCCAGCGCGACAGGGACGAACACCGGGGAGCTGTTTTTT
CDR3aa: CASATGTNTGELFF
j_gene: TRBJ2-2
abundance: -
v_gene: TRBV27
d_gene: TRBD1

CDR3nt: TGTGCCATCAGTGTCGGCCTCTCTGGGGCCAACGTCCTGACTTTC
CDR3aa: CAISVGLSGANVLTF
j_gene: TRBJ2-6
abundance: -
v_gene: TRBV10-3
d_gene: -

CDR3nt: TGTGCCAGCAGTTACGATCTGACAGGGGGAAATTCACCCCTCCACTTT
CDR3aa: CASSYDLTGGNSPLHF
j_gene: TRBJ1-6
abundance: -
v_gene: TRBV6-5
d_gene: TRBD1

CDR3nt: TGTGCCAGCTCGTCCGGGAGGGACACTGAAGCTTTCTTT
CDR3aa: CASSSGRDTEAFF
j_gene: TRBJ1-1
abundance: -
v_gene: TRBV2
d_gene: -

CDR3nt: TGCAGCTCACCGGCGGAGGGTGAGGACTATGGCTACACCTTC
CDR3aa: CSSPAEGEDYGYTF
j_gene: TRBJ1-2
abundance: -
v_gene: TRBV29-1
d_gene: -

CDR3nt: TGTGCCAGCTCACTTACCGAGGGACTCCGCGGAGATACGCAGTATTTT
CDR3aa: CASSLTEGLRGDTQYF
j_gene: TRBJ2-3
abundance: -
v_gene: TRBV18
d_gene: -

CDR3nt: TGTGCCAGCAGCTTGGGGGGAGCTAACTATGGCTACACCTTC
CDR3aa: CASSLGGANYGYTF
j_gene: TRBJ1-2
abundance: few
v_gene: TRBV5-4
d_gene: -

CDR3nt: TGTGCCAGCAGCCAAGATATGGCAGGGGGGGAGGGCTACACCTTC
CDR3aa: CASSQDMAGGEGYTF
j_gene: TRBJ1-2
abundance: -
v_gene: TRBV3-1/TRBV3-2
d_gene: TRBD1

CDR3nt: TGTGCCAGCAGTCCCGGGGGGACCACTGAAGCTTTCTTT
CDR3aa: CASSPGGTTEAFF
j_gene: TRBJ1-1
abundance: -
v_gene: TRBV12-3/TRBV12-4
d_gene: -

CDR3nt: TGCGCCAGCAGCTTCCTGGACGGCGACACTGAAGCTTTCTTT
CDR3aa: CASSFLDGDTEAFF
j_gene: TRBJ1-1
abundance: -
v_gene: TRBV5-1
d_gene: -

CDR3nt: TGCAGCGCTGGAGAGTTGGGCCTCCAAGAGACCCAGTACTTC
CDR3aa: CSAGELGLQETQYF
j_gene: TRBJ2-5
abundance: -
v_gene: TRBV29-1
d_gene: -

CDR3nt: TGCGCCAGCAGCTTGGGCAGGGGGTTAGGGAACACTGAAGCTTTCTTT
CDR3aa: CASSLGRGLGNTEAFF
j_gene: TRBJ1-1
abundance: -
v_gene: TRBV5-1
d_gene: TRBD1

CDR3nt: TGTGCCAGCAGTGAATCGGTCCTCGTGAGTTCACCCCTCCACTTT
CDR3aa: CASSESVLVSSPLHF
j_gene: TRBJ1-6
abundance: -
v_gene: TRBV6-1
d_gene: -

CDR3nt: TGTGCCAGCAGTTACGATGGTACAGATACGCAGTATTTT
CDR3aa: CASSYDGTDTQYF
j_gene: TRBJ2-3
abundance: -
v_gene: TRBV6-5
d_gene: -

CDR3nt: TGTGCCAGCAGTTACGGGCAGAGGGGTGGCTACACCTTC
CDR3aa: CASSYGQRGGYTF
j_gene: TRBJ1-2
abundance: -
v_gene: TRBV6-5
d_gene: -

CDR3nt: TGTGCCACCAGCAGAGATCGCGAGCGGGGGGCAGAGACCCAGTACTTC
CDR3aa: CATSRDRERGAETQYF
j_gene: TRBJ2-5
abundance: -
v_gene: TRBV15
d_gene: TRBD2

CDR3nt: TGTGCCAGCAGCACGGCGCCTCCGGGACAGGTAAATGAAAAACTGTTTTTT
CDR3aa: CASSTAPPGQVNEKLFF
j_gene: TRBJ1-4
abundance: -
v_gene: TRBV21-1
d_gene: -

CDR3nt: TGTGCCAGCAGCTTAAACGAGGGGGCCTCCTACGAGCAGTACTTC
CDR3aa: CASSLNEGASYEQYF
j_gene: TRBJ2-7
abundance: -
v_gene: TRBV7-3
d_gene: TRBD1